This T cell receptor (beta chain) was identified during a study of blood T cell repertoires in COVID-19 (dated by TCRdb to about 2020). In the study overall: Samples from collaborators originated in the United States, Italy and Spain and spanned both the acute and convalescent phases of COVID-19. The material from the prospective study consisted of cDNA or gDNA derived from T cells, B-cell-depleted T cells, or PBMCs. Subjects who had been exposed to COVID-19, were actively infected with it, or had recovered from it provided the deeply sampled blood TCRbeta repertoires that made up the dataset. The repertoires were released in a freely available public database intended as a resource for research on the immune response to SARS-CoV-2. Samples came from the ongoing ImmuneRACE study (first 160 participants) plus 1,254 subjects from 6 global collaborators. Sample metadata almost always included a de-identified subject ID, COVID-19 status, age in years and sex. Where available, HLA class I and class II types were taken from metadata supplied by the sample provider and were not determined by assay-based typing. General study outcomes and caveats: The amount of clinical and demographic metadata varied by source and participant and was provided uncurated.

Each collaborating institution followed its own protocols to collect whole blood in K2EDTA tubes. Collaborator samples were shipped for TCRbeta analysis as frozen whole blood, isolated PBMCs, or DNA extracted from either sample type. Clipping removes 6 bases from V and 7 bases from J, with 17 as the unmatched junction base count. The CDR3, cysteine through phenylalanine, is 16 amino acids long. The only DNA kept is the CDR3, 48 bases in frame from the first base. CDR1 is given as MNHEY and CDR2 as SMNVEV, both from the germline V gene (reference sequence). The immunoSEQ Assay, a bias-controlled multiplex PCR, was used to amplify TCRbeta CDR3 regions from genomic DNA. Under the source paper's analysis protocol: Within the assay, amplification of reference gene primers was used to estimate how many nucleated cells each sample contained. To quantify the absolute abundance of each unique TCRbeta CDR3 rearrangement, sequence reads were collapsed and filtered. For each sample, productive Simpson clonality was calculated as the square root of Simpson's diversity index across productive rearrangements. TCRdb carries this immuneACCESS record with in-frame sequences only. Its versions omit some clonotypes, under half of them owing to an unresolved V gene in the studies checked, with the rest unexplained. The V and J calls and the clone size are those of that table, but D and trimming were determined from the DNA. In this sample the table shows about 100,000 clones, 85% of which occur a single time. The ten top clones hold around 13% of the sample.

This clone came up a few times. The antigen it recognizes is unknown. No base qualities exist here, and no much larger clone lies one base off it. Sequenced input: peripheral blood. Recombination linked TRBV27 to TRBJ2-7; 8 bases in between match TRBD2. The TCR originated in a human donor in a cohort sampled during active COVID-19. For the CDR3, the sequence is CASSFLLGLAVGEQYF. The DNA reads as follows: TGTGCCAGCAGCTTCCTGTTAGGACTAGCTGTCGGGGAGCAGTACTTC.